This T cell receptor (beta chain) is drawn from a study of T-cell memory formation after mild COVID-19. Study details: TCR clusters were mostly confined to one donor each.

V lost 7 bases and J lost 6, with 12 bases in between. The germline CDR1 and CDR2 sequences are SQVTM and ANQGSEA. CDR3 length equals 12 residues. TCRdb redid the calling of the 5' RACE reads with MiXCR, one entry per CDR3 protein. The repertoire holds around 250,000 distinct CDR3 sequences, with approximately 15% as singletons. The chain links TRBV29-1 to TRBJ2-2; tentative D call: TRBD1 (6 bases). This sequence originates from an adult woman who had mild COVID-19 (a few samples of this study predate the infection). Cell type and time point are not known. Sequencing was carried out using PBMCs or a T cell subset sorted from them (not recorded which). The CDR3 sequence: CSARGYPGELFF. The CDR3 DNA is TGCAGCGCTAGGGGGTATCCCGGGGAGCTGTTTTTT.